Below, 17 T cell receptor beta chains from the same sample are listed, as sequenced in a study of blood T cell repertoires in COVID-19. Some clones are missing from TCRdb's copy, which holds only in-frame ones; the method was immunoSEQ multiplex PCR. The profile covers some 270,000 clones, with around 81% appearing a single time and around 3.7% taken by the ten largest. What was sequenced was PBMCs or T cells enriched from blood (not recorded which). The source of these receptors is a man aged 50 or older who had recovered from COVID-19.

The rearrangement links TRBV14 to TRBJ1-2, with a possible D match to TRBD1 (5 bases). The CDR3 is 16 residues long. Germline V gene sequence: CDR1 SGHDN, CDR2 FVKESK. The V gene lost 3 bases and the J gene lost 1 base, with 15 bases spanning the gap. The CDR3, as DNA: TGTGCCAGCAGCCATTACCGGCTGGGGGGTAACTATGGCTACACCTTC. Translation gives CASSHYRLGGNYGYTF.

V usage is TRBV2 and J usage is TRBJ2-1; D might be TRBD2 (6 bases). V was pared by 4 bases and J by 0 bases, with 10 bases between. The CDR3 covers 15 residues. The germline V gene has CDR1 SNHLY and CDR2 FYNNEI. The CDR3 is CASSGRESSYNEQFF. CDR3 bases: TGTGCCAGCAGTGGGCGGGAAAGCTCCTACAATGAGCAGTTCTTC. The full variable domain, completed using reference TRBV2 and TRBJ2-1, is EPEVTQTPSHQVTQMGQEVILRCVPISNHLYFYWYRQILGQKVEFLVSFYNNEISEKSEIFDDQFSVERPDGSNFTLKIRSTKLEDSAMYFCASSGRESSYNEQFFGPGTRLTVL.

This chain connects TRBV7-3 to TRBJ1-2; perhaps TRBD1 as D (6 bases). Germline assignment: CDR1 SGHTA and CDR2 FQGTGA. The CDR3 has 16 amino acids. V shed 2 bases and J shed 0 bases, with 13 bases lying between them. CDR3 in amino acids: CASSLAGAQTNYGYTF. In DNA form, the CDR3 reads TGTGCCAGCAGCTTAGCAGGGGCGCAGACTAACTATGGCTACACCTTC. Based on the CDR3 plus reference TRBV7-3 and TRBJ1-2, the full variable domain is GAGVSQTPSNKVTEKGKYVELRCDPISGHTALYWYRQSLGQGPEFLIYFQGTGAADDSGLPNDRFFAVRPEGSVSTLKIQRTERGDSAVYLCASSLAGAQTNYGYTFGSGTRLTVV.

The rearrangement links TRBV18 to TRBJ1-2; 7 bases line up with TRBD1. The CDR3 consists of 15 residues. The ends lost 6 bases at V and 5 bases at J; junction bases unmatched: 12. Germline CDR1 KGHSH, CDR2 LQKENI. As DNA, the CDR3 is TGTGCCAGCTCTAAAAACGGGGACAGCCCTTATGGCTACACCTTC. Translation gives CASSKNGDSPYGYTF.

The chain couples TRBV19 to TRBJ1-3; D gene ambiguous. V shed 8 bases and J shed 3 bases, with 8 bases lying between them. This CDR3 is 12 amino acids long. Germline V lookup: CDR1 LNHDA, CDR2 SQIVND (reference sequence). The CDR3 sequence: CASQSYGNTIYF. The CDR3, as DNA: TGTGCCAGTCAGTCGTATGGAAACACCATATATTTT.

The J gene is TRBJ1-2, the V gene TRBV19; TRBD1 might be the D (6 bases). Trimming left V 0 bases short and J 2 bases short, with 19 bases between. The CDR3 covers 18 residues. Germline V gene sequence: CDR1 LNHDA, CDR2 SQIVND (reference sequence). The CDR3 DNA reads as TGTGCCAGTAGTATAGATCTGAGGGGGTCGGGCGAGAACTATGGCTACACCTTC. It translates to CASSIDLRGSGENYGYTF. Drawing the rest from reference TRBV19 and TRBJ1-2, the complete variable domain is DGGITQSPKYLFRKEGQNVTLSCEQNLNHDAMYWYRQDPGQGLRLIYYSQIVNDFQKGDIAEGYSVSREKKESFPLTVTSAQKNPTAFYLCASSIDLRGSGENYGYTFGSGTRLTVV.

The rearrangement uses TRBV4-1 and TRBJ1-4; D ambiguous. Germline CDR1 MGHRA, CDR2 YSYEKL. The V end was cut by 5 bases, the J end by 0 bases, with 13 bases between. The CDR3 spans 16 residues. CDR3 sequence reads: CASSYGLTTTNEKLFF. Written as DNA, the CDR3 is TGCGCCAGCAGCTACGGACTCACTACAACTAATGAAAAACTGTTTTTT.

The chain uses TRBV12-3 or TRBV12-4 and TRBJ2-1; 7 positions match TRBD2. Trimming took 10 bases from V and 5 from J; bases not matched to a gene: 5. The CDR3 sequence is 12 residues long. As DNA, the CDR3 is TGTGCCATCTGGGGGACTAACAATGAGCAGTTCTTC. Translating gives CAIWGTNNEQFF.

The sample holds a few counts of this clone. The chain links TRBV3-1 (or the pseudogene TRBV3-2) to TRBJ1-4, with 9 positions matching TRBD1. CDR1 is LGHDT, CDR2 YNNKEL, per germline (reference sequence). V gave up 5 bases and J gave up 8 bases; unmatched junction bases: 9. This CDR3 spans 15 amino acids. The CDR3 nucleotides read TGTGCCAGCAGCTCCGGGACAGGGCCGAGGGAAAAACTGTTTTTT. It yields the protein CASSSGTGPREKLFF.

The chain is built from TRBV6-2 or TRBV6-3 and TRBJ2-3; 7 nucleotides align to TRBD2. The CDR3 has 15 residues. J gave up 0 bases and V 2 bases, and 2 bases lay outside the gene matches. The germline V gene has CDR1 MNHEY and CDR2 SVGEGT. The CDR3 loop reads CASSYGTTSTDTQYF. CDR3 nucleotide sequence: TGTGCCAGCAGTTACGGGACTACTAGCACAGATACGCAGTATTTT.

The V call is TRBV4-3, the J call TRBJ1-1; the match to TRBD1 covers 8 bases. Per the germline V gene, CDR1 is LGHNA and CDR2 is YSLEER. J lost 11 bases, V lost 1 base, and 9 bases had no gene match. The CDR3 covers 14 residues. In nucleotides, the CDR3 is TGCGCCAGCAGCCAAGGGGACAGGCAAAATCTGGCTTTCTTT. Amino acids: CASSQGDRQNLAFF.

The gene calls are TRBV5-5 and TRBJ2-7; 7 bases map to TRBD2. V shed 5 bases and J 3 bases; nucleotides not matched to a gene: 17. Germline V gives CDR1 SGHKS, CDR2 YYEKEE (reference sequence). The CDR3 has 17 residues. Here the CDR3 reads CASRDLGRGWGYYEQYF. CDR3 DNA: TGTGCCAGCAGGGACCTTGGGAGGGGATGGGGATACTACGAGCAGTACTTC.

This clone was picked up one time. The chain has TRBV12-3 or TRBV12-4 and TRBJ2-2, with D perhaps TRBD2 (5 bases). The CDR3 loop spans 13 amino acids. V was trimmed by 7 bases and J by 7 bases, leaving 13 bases between them. The CDR3 loop is CASTEREFGELFF. The CDR3 region has the DNA TGTGCCAGCACCGAAAGGGAGTTCGGGGAGCTGTTTTTT.

V usage is TRBV19 and J usage is TRBJ1-6; possible D gene TRBD1, 5 bases. V lost 5 bases and J 1 base, leaving 9 bases between the germline ends. This CDR3 region has 15 residues. Germline V CDR1 and CDR2: LNHDA, SQIVND (reference sequence). The CDR3 reads CASSAGGSYNSPLHF. The CDR3 nucleotides read TGTGCCAGTAGTGCCGGGGGATCCTATAATTCACCCCTCCACTTT.

DNA of the CDR3: TGTGCCAGCAGCGAGGCAGATACGCAGTATTTT. Encoded protein: CASSEADTQYF. The chain couples TRBV2 to TRBJ2-3; D gene unclear. V was clipped by 6 bases and J by 4 bases, with 5 bases between them. CDR3 length equals 11 residues. Germline V lookup: CDR1 SNHLY, CDR2 FYNNEI.

The J gene is TRBJ2-7, the V gene TRBV9, with TRBD2 as a possible D gene (7 bases). This CDR3 has 14 amino acids. Germline V gene sequence: CDR1 SGDLS, CDR2 YYNGEE. V dropped 2 bases and J dropped 5 bases, with 14 bases sitting between them. CDR3 sequence: CASSVKWGGDEQYF. CDR3 DNA sequence: TGTGCCAGCAGCGTCAAATGGGGGGGCGACGAGCAGTACTTC.

This chain uses TRBV5-1 with TRBJ2-7; 9 bases agree with TRBD1. Germline lookup yields CDR1 SGHRS and CDR2 YFSETQ. Trimming at V came to 5 bases and at J to 4 bases, leaving 4 bases not matched to a gene. The CDR3 has 13 amino acids. The CDR3 here is CASREQGAYEQYF. In nucleotides, the CDR3 is TGCGCCAGCAGAGAACAGGGGGCTTACGAGCAGTACTTC.